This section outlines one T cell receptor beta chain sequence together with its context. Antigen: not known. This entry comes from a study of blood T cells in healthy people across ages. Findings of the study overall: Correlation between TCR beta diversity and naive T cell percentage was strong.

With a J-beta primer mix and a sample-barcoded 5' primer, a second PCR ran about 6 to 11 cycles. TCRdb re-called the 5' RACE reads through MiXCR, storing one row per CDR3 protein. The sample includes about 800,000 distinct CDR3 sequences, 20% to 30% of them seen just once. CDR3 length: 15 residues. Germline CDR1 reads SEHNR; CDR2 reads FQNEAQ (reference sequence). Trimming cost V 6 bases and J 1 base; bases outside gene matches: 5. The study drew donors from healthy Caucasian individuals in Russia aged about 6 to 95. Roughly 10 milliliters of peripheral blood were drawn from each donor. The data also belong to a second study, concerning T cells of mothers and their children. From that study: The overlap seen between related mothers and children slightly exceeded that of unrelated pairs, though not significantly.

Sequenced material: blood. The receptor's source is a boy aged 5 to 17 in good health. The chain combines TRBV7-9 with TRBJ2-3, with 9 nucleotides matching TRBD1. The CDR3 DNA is TGTGCCAGCAGACAACAGGGGGCCGGCACAGATACGCAGTATTTT. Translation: CASRQQGAGTDTQYF.